A single sample gave rise to the 8 T cell receptor beta chains below, sequenced in a study of T cell responses to AZD1222 COVID-19 vaccine (dated by TCRdb to the early 2020s). Read against the paper, the sample's time point label means: baseline before first vaccination. The library relied on the immunoSEQ multiplex PCR assay. This is the immuneACCESS table as TCRdb keeps it, with only in-frame sequences that have V and J called. A part of the clones is gone; compared with another copy, unresolved V genes explain less than half, and the rest is unexplained. The sample table contains over 85,000 clones; only one count was recorded for 85% to 90% of them. The top ten constitute 8.4% of the sample. The material sequenced was peripheral blood, taken on day 0 of AZD1222 vaccination. Every receptor here comes from an adult in good health.

This clone was observed a single time. The V and J genes are TRBV12-3 or TRBV12-4 and TRBJ1-1; the D gene is possibly TRBD1 (5 bases). Trimming pared 8 bases from V and 6 bases from J, leaving 13 bases between. The CDR3 has 12 residues. This chain's CDR3 is CASRPPGAEAFF. In DNA, the CDR3 is TGTGCCAGCCGTCCTCCGGGGGCTGAAGCTTTCTTT.

The chain combines TRBV5-1 with TRBJ1-6; possible D gene TRBD1, 5 bases. Trimming cost V 4 bases and J 10 bases, with 12 bases left between them. Germline V CDR1 and CDR2: SGHRS, YFSETQ. CDR3 length equals 13 residues. The CDR3 loop is CASSPFGGSPLHF. CDR3 bases: TGCGCCAGCAGCCCTTTTGGGGGATCACCCCTCCACTTT.

The J gene is TRBJ2-1, the V gene TRBV5-1; D uncertain. The CDR3 has 15 residues. Germline CDR1 SGHRS, CDR2 YFSETQ. Trimming shortened V by 0 bases and J by 2 bases, and 9 bases separated the two germline ends. This CDR3 is CASSLGVVAYNEQFF. The CDR3 DNA sequence: TGCGCCAGCAGCTTGGGGGTAGTTGCCTACAATGAGCAGTTCTTC. The full variable domain, completed using reference TRBV5-1 and TRBJ2-1, is KAGVTQTPRYLIKTRGQQVTLSCSPISGHRSVSWYQQTPGQGLQFLFEYFSETQRNKGNFPGRFSGRQFSNSRSEMNVSTLELGDSALYLCASSLGVVAYNEQFFGPGTRLTVL.

The chain has TRBV6-4 and TRBJ1-2, with TRBD1 as a possible D gene (5 bases). The CDR3 totals 16 residues. Germline values: CDR1 MRHNA, CDR2 SNTAGT. The V and J ends lost 3 bases and 8 bases respectively, with 22 bases between them. CDR3 region: CASSEDGDPGSRGYTF. DNA of the CDR3: TGTGCCAGCAGTGAGGATGGGGACCCGGGGTCTCGAGGCTACACCTTC.

The CDR3 coding sequence is TGTGCCAGCACCCCTAGCGGGGGGATCAATGAGCAGTTCTTC. Translation: CASTPSGGINEQFF. The chain carries TRBV6-6 and TRBJ2-1, with 11 bases identical to TRBD2. This CDR3 comprises 14 residues. With 7 bases clipped from V and 6 bases from J, the junction kept 5 bases outside the gene matches. The V gene's germline CDR1 is MNHNY and CDR2 SVGAGI (reference sequence).

V and J are TRBV7-2 and TRBJ2-4, with 8 bases lining up with TRBD2. The germline V gene has CDR1 SGHTA and CDR2 FQGNSA. This CDR3 region has 14 residues. After removal of 6 bases from V and 5 bases from J, the junction contained 6 bases not matched to a gene. CDR3 region: CASRPAGVENIQYF. CDR3 DNA sequence: TGTGCCAGCAGACCAGCGGGGGTGGAAAACATTCAGTACTTC.

The chain combines TRBV7-3 with TRBJ1-1, with 7 nucleotides matching TRBD1. From germline, CDR1 is SGHTA and CDR2 FQGTGA. Trimming removed 5 bases from V and 3 bases from J; junction bases left unmatched: 3. The CDR3 runs to 13 residues. In DNA, the CDR3 is TGTGCCAGCAGCCTGGGGACAGACACTGAAGCTTTCTTT. Amino acids: CASSLGTDTEAFF.

This chain uses TRBV7-2 with TRBJ2-3; 13 nucleotides match TRBD2. The CDR3 covers 17 residues. Losses at the gene ends were 4 bases for V and 3 bases for J; bases not matched to a gene: 7. Germline CDR1 SGHTA, CDR2 FQGNSA. The CDR3 region has the DNA TGTGCCAGCAGCTACACTAGCGGGGGGGCCTTAACAGATACGCAGTATTTT. Translation gives CASSYTSGGALTDTQYF.